Here is one TCR beta chain with its context. The antigen is undetermined. Clones were read by immunoSEQ multiplex PCR, and TCRdb kept only the in-frame ones, dropping some. Of 87,000 or so clones listed, 85% to 90% are singletons. CDR1 KGHSH and CDR2 LQKENI come from the germline V gene. The length of the CDR3 is 13 residues. Trimming left V 6 bases short and J 14 bases short, with 19 bases between. The data are from a study of T cell responses to AZD1222 COVID-19 vaccine. Overall study results and limits: With two AZD1222 doses given, Spike-specific TCR breadth and depth both rose. Sampling captured repertoires only after the peak T cell response.

The TCR originated in an adult in good health. Sequences were derived from peripheral blood, sampled on day 0 of AZD1222 vaccination. V is TRBV18 and J is TRBJ1-4; D is unclear. The DNA of the CDR3 is TGTGCCAGCTCCCCCGGATCCGCGGGAGTGCTGTTTTTT. This translates into CASSPGSAGVLFF.